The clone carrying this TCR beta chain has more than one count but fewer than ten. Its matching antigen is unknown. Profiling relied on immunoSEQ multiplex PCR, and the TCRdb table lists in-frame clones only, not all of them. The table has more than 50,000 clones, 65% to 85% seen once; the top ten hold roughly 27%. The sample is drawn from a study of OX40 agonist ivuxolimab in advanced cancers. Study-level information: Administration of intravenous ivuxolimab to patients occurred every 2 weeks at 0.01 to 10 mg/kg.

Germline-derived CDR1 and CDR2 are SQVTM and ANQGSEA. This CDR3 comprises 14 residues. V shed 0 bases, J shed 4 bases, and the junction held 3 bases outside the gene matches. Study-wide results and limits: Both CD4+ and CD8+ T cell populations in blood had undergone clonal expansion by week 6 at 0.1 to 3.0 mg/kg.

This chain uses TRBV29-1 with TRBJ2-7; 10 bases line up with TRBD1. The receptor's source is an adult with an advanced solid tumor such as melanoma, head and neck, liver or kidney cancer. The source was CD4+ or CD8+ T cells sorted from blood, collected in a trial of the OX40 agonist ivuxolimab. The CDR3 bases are TGCAGCGTTGAAGATCCGGGACAGGGGTACGAGCAGTACTTC. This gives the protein CSVEDPGQGYEQYF.